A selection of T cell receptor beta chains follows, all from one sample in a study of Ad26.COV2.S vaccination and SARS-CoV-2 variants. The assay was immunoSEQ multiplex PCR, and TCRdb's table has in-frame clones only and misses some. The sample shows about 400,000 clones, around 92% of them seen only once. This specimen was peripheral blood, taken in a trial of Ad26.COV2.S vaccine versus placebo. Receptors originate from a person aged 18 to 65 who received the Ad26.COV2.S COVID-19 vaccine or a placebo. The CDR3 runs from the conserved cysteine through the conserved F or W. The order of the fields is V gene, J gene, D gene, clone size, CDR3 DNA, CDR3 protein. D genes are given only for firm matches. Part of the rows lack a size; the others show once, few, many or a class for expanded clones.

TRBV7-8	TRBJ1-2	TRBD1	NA	TGTGCCAGCAGCGCGGAGACAGGGCGGGGTTATGGCTACACCTTC	CASSAETGRGYGYTF
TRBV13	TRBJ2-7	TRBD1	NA	TGTGCCAGCAAGAGAGGACAGGGGCAATCGTACGAGCAGTACTTC	CASKRGQGQSYEQYF
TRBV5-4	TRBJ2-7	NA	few	TGTGCCAGCAGCTTGTTGAGCTCCTACGAGCAGTACTTC	CASSLLSSYEQYF
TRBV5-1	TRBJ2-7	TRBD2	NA	TGCGCCAGCAGCTTGGCCCCTTCGAGCGGGGGGGGATTCTACGAGCAGTACTTC	CASSLAPSSGGGFYEQYF
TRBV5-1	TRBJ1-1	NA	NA	TGCGCCAGCAGCCCCCAGGGCCCGAATAGGAACACTGAAGCTTTCTTT	CASSPQGPNRNTEAFF
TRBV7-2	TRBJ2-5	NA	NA	TGTGCCAGCAGCTTAGCGGGTTTTATTCCCGGGGGGACCCAGTACTTC	CASSLAGFIPGGTQYF
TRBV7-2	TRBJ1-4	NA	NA	TGTGCCAGCAGATCAGGGCGGGTTAATGAAAAACTGTTTTTT	CASRSGRVNEKLFF
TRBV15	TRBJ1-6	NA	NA	TGTGCCACCAGCCAGGAGGGGTGGAATTCACCCCTCCACTTT	CATSQEGWNSPLHF
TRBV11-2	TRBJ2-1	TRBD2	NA	TGTGCCAGCAGCCGAGGACTAGCGGGCTATCATGAGCAGTTCTTC	CASSRGLAGYHEQFF
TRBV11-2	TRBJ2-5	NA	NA	TGTGCCAGCAGCTACCTGCAGGGGACCCAAGAGACCCAGTACTTC	CASSYLQGTQETQYF
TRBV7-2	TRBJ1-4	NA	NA	TGTGCCAGCACCTCTTACGGACAATTCCCGGAAAAACTGTTTTTT	CASTSYGQFPEKLFF
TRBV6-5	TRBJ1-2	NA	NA	TGTGCCAGCAGTTACACCGTAACTAACTATGGCTACACCTTC	CASSYTVTNYGYTF
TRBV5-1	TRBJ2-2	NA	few	TGCGCCAGCAGCTTGGTGACTAGTGGGGCCGGGGAGCTGTTTTTT	CASSLVTSGAGELFF
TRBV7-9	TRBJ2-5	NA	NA	TGTGCCAGCAGCCTTGCAATGGGGACCCAGTACTTC	CASSLAMGTQYF
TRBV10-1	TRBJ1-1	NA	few	TGCGCCAGCAGTGAGTCTGGAAGATACACTGAAGCTTTCTTT	CASSESGRYTEAFF
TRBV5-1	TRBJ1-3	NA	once	TGCGCCAGCAGACCCAGCTCTGGAAACACCATATATTTT	CASRPSSGNTIYF
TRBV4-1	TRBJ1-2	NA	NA	TGCGCCAGCAGCCAAGTGAAAGGTACTAACTATGGCTACACCTTC	CASSQVKGTNYGYTF
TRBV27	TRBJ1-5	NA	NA	TGTGCCAGCAGTTCCGTCGGGGTTGGTCAGCCCCAGCATTTT	CASSSVGVGQPQHF
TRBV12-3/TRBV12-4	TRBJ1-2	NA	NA	TGTGCCAGCAGTGGCCGACGGGGGTATGGCTACACCTTC	CASSGRRGYGYTF
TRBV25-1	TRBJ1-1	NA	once	TGTGCCAGCAGTGATCATTTTATTACGTCTTTCTTT	CASSDHFITSFF
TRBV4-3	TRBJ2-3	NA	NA	TGCGCCAGCAGCCTAATAGGGGGGGCTAGCACAGATACGCAGTATTTT	CASSLIGGASTDTQYF
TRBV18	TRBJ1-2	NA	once	TGTGCCAGCTCACCACCAGGGATCTATGGCTACACCTTC	CASSPPGIYGYTF
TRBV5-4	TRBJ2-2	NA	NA	TGTGCCAGCAGCCGTGGGGGCACCGGGGAGCTGTTTTTT	CASSRGGTGELFF
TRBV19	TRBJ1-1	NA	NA	TGTGCCAGTAGCACAGACAGGATGGGCACTGAAGCTTTCTTT	CASSTDRMGTEAFF
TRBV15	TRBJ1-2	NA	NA	TGTGCCACCAGCTGGATCGGGCCAACGTATGGCTACACCTTC	CATSWIGPTYGYTF
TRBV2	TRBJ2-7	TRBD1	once	TGTGCCAGCAGTGAAGCAGGGGGCGCTTACGAGCAGTACTTC	CASSEAGGAYEQYF
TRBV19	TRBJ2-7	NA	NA	TGTGCCAGTAGTATAGGTAGGACACAAGAGCCCACCTACGAGCAGTACTTC	CASSIGRTQEPTYEQYF
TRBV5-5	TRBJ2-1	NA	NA	TGTGCCAGCAGCTTGATACGGGCCTCCTACAATGAGCAGTTCTTC	CASSLIRASYNEQFF
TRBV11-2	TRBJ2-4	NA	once	TGTGCCAGCAGCCTGGGGGGAACCCAGTACTTC	CASSLGGTQYF
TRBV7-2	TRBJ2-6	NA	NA	TGTGCCAGCAGCGAGGCCGGGACGGGTTACTCTGGGGCCAACGTCCTGACTTTC	CASSEAGTGYSGANVLTF
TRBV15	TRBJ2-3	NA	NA	TGTGCCACCAGCAGAGATCTGGTCACAGATACGCAGTATTTT	CATSRDLVTDTQYF
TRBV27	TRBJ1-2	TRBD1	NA	TGTGCCAGCAGCCTACAGGGGAACTATGGCTACACCTTC	CASSLQGNYGYTF
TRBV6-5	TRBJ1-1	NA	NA	TGTGCCAGCAGTTACAGGTCTGGCAGGGCCTCAGCTTTCTTT	CASSYRSGRASAFF
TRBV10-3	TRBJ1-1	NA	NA	TGTGCCATCAGTGACCGAGGGGTGTACACTGAAGCTTTCTTT	CAISDRGVYTEAFF
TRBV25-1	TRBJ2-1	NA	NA	TGTGCCAGCAGTGAACCTGGCTCCTACAATGAGCAGTTCTTC	CASSEPGSYNEQFF
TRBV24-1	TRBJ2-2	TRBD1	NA	TGTGCCACCAGTGACCCCCGACAGGGTTCCGCCGGGGAGCTGTTTTTT	CATSDPRQGSAGELFF
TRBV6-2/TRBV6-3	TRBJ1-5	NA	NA	TGTGCCAGCAGTTACACCGCTAGAGGGGAGATTAATCAGCCCCAGCATTTT	CASSYTARGEINQPQHF
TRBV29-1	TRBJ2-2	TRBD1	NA	TGCAGCGTTGCTACAGGGGGTTTTGCCGGGGAGCTGTTTTTT	CSVATGGFAGELFF
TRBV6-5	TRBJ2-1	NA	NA	TGTGCCAGCCGGCCAGTTTTAGTTCTAGTGGGGGGCCAGTTCTTC	CASRPVLVLVGGQFF
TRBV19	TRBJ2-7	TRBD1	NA	TGTGCCAGTAGTATAATGACAGGGGGATTCTACGAGCAGTACTTC	CASSIMTGGFYEQYF
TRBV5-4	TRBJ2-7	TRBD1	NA	TGTGCCAGCAGAGCGGACAGGGTAGCGTCCTACGAGCAGTACTTC	CASRADRVASYEQYF
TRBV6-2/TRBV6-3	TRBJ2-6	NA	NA	TGTGCCAGCAGTGGAAAGAACCGGATTACGTGGGGTGGGGCCAACGTCCTGACTTTC	CASSGKNRITWGGANVLTF